One sample yielded the 21 T cell receptor beta chains listed below, sequenced in a study of pediatric ulcerative colitis. The rectum was sampled with one to two pinch biopsies at colonoscopy. Produced via immunoSEQ multiplex PCR; TCRdb's table is partial and in-frame only. The data contain 17,000 or so clones, around 70% of them singletons. The sample consisted of gut tissue. All receptors come from a girl aged 5-17 years with moderate ulcerative colitis.

The V gene is TRBV5-1, the J gene TRBJ2-3; 8 bases map to TRBD2. CDR1 is SGHRS and CDR2 is YFSETQ in the germline V gene. With 3 bases clipped from V and 2 bases from J, the junction kept 11 bases outside the gene matches. This CDR3 is built from 17 residues. In nucleotides, the CDR3 is TGCGCCAGCAGCTCCCGGGCCCCGGGGGGGGTCACAGATACGCAGTATTTT. The encoded protein is CASSSRAPGGVTDTQYF.

This clone has only a few counts. CDR3 protein: CASSLDGVSNIQYF. The CDR3 DNA follows: TGTGCCAGCAGCTTAGATGGCGTATCTAACATTCAGTACTTC. V usage is TRBV11-3 and J usage is TRBJ2-4; D is undetermined. The germline V gene has CDR1 SGHNT and CDR2 YENEEA. Trimming left V 0 bases short and J 7 bases short, with 10 bases between. The CDR3 is 14 amino acids.

In nucleotides, the CDR3 is TGTGCCAGCAGCGTATCGATAGCGGGTCTGGCGCAAGAGACCCAGTACTTC. Translation: CASSVSIAGLAQETQYF. The chain links TRBV9 to TRBJ2-5; 7 bases agree with TRBD2. Germline V gives CDR1 SGDLS, CDR2 YYNGEE. CDR3 length: 17 amino acids. V lost 1 base to trimming and J lost 2 bases; unmatched junction nucleotides: 11.

This sequence joins TRBV12-5 and TRBJ2-1, with D hard to call. V was cut by 1 base and J by 9 bases, with 10 bases left in between. Germline values: CDR1 LGHNT, CDR2 FRNRAP. The CDR3 sequence is 13 residues long. The CDR3 DNA reads as TGTGCTAGTGGTTTGGAAACATTGGGTGAGCAGTTCTTC. It encodes CASGLETLGEQFF. The full variable domain, completed using reference TRBV12-5 and TRBJ2-1, is DARVTQTPRHKVTEMGQEVTMRCQPILGHNTVFWYRQTMMQGLELLAYFRNRAPLDDSGMPKDRFSAEMPDATLATLKIQPSEPRDSAVYFCASGLETLGEQFFGPGTRLTVL.

The chain uses TRBV6-6 and TRBJ2-1; tentative D call: TRBD2 (5 bases). Germline lookup yields CDR1 MNHNY and CDR2 SVGAGI (reference sequence). Trimming left V 6 bases short and J 8 bases short, with 11 bases between. CDR3 length: 12 residues. The CDR3 region is CASSDPRDEQFF. DNA of the CDR3: TGTGCCAGCAGCGACCCGAGGGATGAGCAGTTCTTC.

This chain connects TRBV11-2 to TRBJ1-6; D not certain. The CDR3 spans 12 residues. Per germline, CDR1 SGHAT and CDR2 FQNNGV. Deletions cut 0 bases from V and 14 bases from J, with 8 bases between. The CDR3 DNA reads TGTGCCAGCAGCTTAGACCGAAGCACCCTCCACTTT. This sequence encodes CASSLDRSTLHF.

The V gene is TRBV18, the J gene TRBJ2-5; no clear D. Between the trimmed V and J ends, which lost 3 bases and 3 bases, there was a span of 8 bases. The CDR3 extends over 13 amino acids. CDR1 and CDR2 from the germline V gene are KGHSH and LQKENI. The CDR3 DNA reads as TGTGCCAGCTCACCTCAGGTGAAAGAGACCCAGTACTTC. It is translated as CASSPQVKETQYF.

The V call is TRBV7-9, the J call TRBJ2-1; 8 positions match TRBD2. Germline values: CDR1 SEHNR, CDR2 FQNEAQ (reference sequence). Trimming at V came to 3 bases and at J to 7 bases, leaving 8 bases not matched to a gene. The CDR3 extends over 15 amino acids. The CDR3 nucleotides are TGTGCCAGCAGCTTTGTCGGCGGGAGGAAAAATGAGCAGTTCTTC. Translation gives CASSFVGGRKNEQFF.

In this sample, this clone turned up once. V is TRBV6-6 and J is TRBJ2-1; tentative D call: TRBD1 (5 bases). CDR1 is MNHNY, CDR2 SVGAGI, per germline (reference sequence). V was trimmed by 0 bases and J by 9 bases, leaving 15 bases between them. The CDR3 has 15 amino acids. The CDR3 coding sequence is TGTGCCAGCAGTTACTCGCAGGGAAAAAGGGGTGAGCAGTTCTTC. Its translation: CASSYSQGKRGEQFF.

This clone has a single count. The rearrangement uses TRBV5-1 and TRBJ1-3; 7 bases agree with TRBD1. Per the germline V gene, CDR1 is SGHRS and CDR2 is YFSETQ. V lost 4 bases and J lost 4; bases outside the gene matches: 11. CDR3 length: 16 residues. Here the CDR3 reads CASSLDGRGDGNTIYF. In DNA, the CDR3 is TGCGCCAGCAGCCTGGACGGCAGGGGGGACGGAAACACCATATATTTT.

The chain carries TRBV29-1 and TRBJ2-3; D ambiguous. CDR3 length: 14 residues. V lost 0 bases and J lost 1, with 8 bases in between. Germline CDR1 is SQVTM and CDR2 is ANQGSEA. The CDR3 bases are TGCAGCGTTGAAGATCGTCAGGGCACAGATACGCAGTATTTT. Translated, it gives CSVEDRQGTDTQYF.

This chain links TRBV5-1 with TRBJ2-7, with 8 positions matching TRBD1. CDR3 size: 15 residues. Per germline, CDR1 SGHRS and CDR2 YFSETQ. After removal of 4 bases from V and 4 bases from J, the junction contained 10 bases not matched to a gene. CDR3 DNA: TGCGCCAGCAGCGGACAGGGATATGGAATTTACGAGCAGTACTTC. Translating gives CASSGQGYGIYEQYF.

There are a few counts of this clone. This chain connects TRBV5-1 to TRBJ2-5; 7 positions agree with TRBD1. CDR1 SGHRS and CDR2 YFSETQ come from the germline V gene. V lost 0 bases and J lost 5; bases outside the gene matches: 7. CDR3 size: 15 residues. CDR3 in amino acids: CASSLDEDRRETQYF. The CDR3 nucleotides read TGCGCCAGCAGCTTGGATGAGGACAGGAGGGAGACCCAGTACTTC.

This rearrangement joins TRBV9 to TRBJ2-3; TRBD2 aligns across 10 bases. Germline lookup yields CDR1 SGDLS and CDR2 YYNGEE. V dropped 2 bases and J dropped 5; count of bases not matched to a gene: 5. The CDR3 extends over 15 amino acids. Here the CDR3 reads CASSVLSGGKDTQYF. In DNA, the CDR3 is TGTGCCAGCAGCGTTCTTAGCGGGGGGAAAGATACGCAGTATTTT. The full variable domain, with the rest looked up from reference TRBV9 and TRBJ2-3, is DSGVTQTPKHLITATGQRVTLRCSPRSGDLSVYWYQQSLDQGLQFLIQYYNGEERAKGNILERFSAQQFPDLHSELNLSSLELGDSALYFCASSVLSGGKDTQYFGPGTRLTVL.

This clone came up a few times. The chain joins TRBV18 to TRBJ1-1; 7 bases map to TRBD1. J gave up 7 bases and V 4 bases, and 3 bases lay outside the gene matches. CDR1 KGHSH and CDR2 LQKENI come from the germline V gene. This CDR3 contains 12 residues. CDR3 in DNA: TGTGCCAGCTCACAACAGGGGCGTGAAGCTTTCTTT. It yields the protein CASSQQGREAFF.

The V call is TRBV28, the J call TRBJ2-5; 12 bases match TRBD2. Trimming cost V 8 bases and J 10 bases; bases outside gene matches: 14. Germline V CDR1 and CDR2: MDHEN, SYDVKM. The CDR3 contains 15 residues. CDR3 sequence reads: CASGTGLAGRLGQYF. The CDR3 nucleotides read TGTGCCAGCGGTACCGGACTAGCGGGGCGCCTGGGCCAGTACTTC.

This clone was picked up a small number of times. This chain connects TRBV11-2 to TRBJ1-1, with no clear D. Germline loops: CDR1 SGHAT, CDR2 FQNNGV. CDR3 length: 13 amino acids. The V gene lost 0 bases and the J gene lost 5 bases, with 7 bases spanning the gap. This CDR3 is CASSLERLTEAFF. The CDR3 nucleotides are TGTGCCAGCAGCTTAGAAAGGCTGACTGAAGCTTTCTTT. Complete variable domain (other parts from reference TRBV11-2 and TRBJ1-1): EAGVAQSPRYKIIEKRQSVAFWCNPISGHATLYWYQQILGQGPKLLIQFQNNGVVDDSQLPKDRFSAERLKGVDSTLKIQPAKLEDSAVYLCASSLERLTEAFFGQGTRLTVV.

The chain employs TRBV19 and TRBJ2-1, with TRBD2 identical over 8 bases. With V trimmed by 6 bases and J by 5 bases, 6 bases remained unmatched. Germline loops: CDR1 LNHDA, CDR2 SQIVND (reference sequence). This CDR3 region has 14 residues. CDR3 in DNA: TGTGCCAGTAGGTTAGCGGGAACAGACAATGAGCAGTTCTTC. This codes for CASRLAGTDNEQFF.

The chain is built from TRBV9 and TRBJ1-1; D unresolved. The CDR3 has 14 amino acids. Germline loops: CDR1 SGDLS, CDR2 YYNGEE. Deletions cut 0 bases from V and 1 base from J, with 7 bases between. As DNA, the CDR3 is TGTGCCAGCAGCGTAGGGGCAGGGAACACTGAAGCTTTCTTT. Translating it yields CASSVGAGNTEAFF.

This clone was seen a handful of times. The chain is built from TRBV6-1 and TRBJ1-4; D call uncertain. This CDR3 spans 14 amino acids. Germline CDR1 and CDR2: MNHNS and SASEGT. V lost 2 bases and J lost 13, with 17 bases in between. As DNA, the CDR3 is TGTGCCAGCAGTGAAAAAGACGCCCTGGTTGTACTGTTTTTT. Translating gives CASSEKDALVVLFF.

The rearrangement joins TRBV27 to TRBJ2-5; weak D call: TRBD1 (5 bases). Trimming stripped 4 bases from V and 5 bases from J, with 20 bases between. CDR3 length: 16 residues. In germline, CDR1 is MNHEY, CDR2 SMNVEV (reference sequence). CDR3 in amino acids: CASSWHYTGVEETQYF. The CDR3 DNA reads TGTGCCAGCAGTTGGCATTACACAGGAGTTGAGGAGACCCAGTACTTC.